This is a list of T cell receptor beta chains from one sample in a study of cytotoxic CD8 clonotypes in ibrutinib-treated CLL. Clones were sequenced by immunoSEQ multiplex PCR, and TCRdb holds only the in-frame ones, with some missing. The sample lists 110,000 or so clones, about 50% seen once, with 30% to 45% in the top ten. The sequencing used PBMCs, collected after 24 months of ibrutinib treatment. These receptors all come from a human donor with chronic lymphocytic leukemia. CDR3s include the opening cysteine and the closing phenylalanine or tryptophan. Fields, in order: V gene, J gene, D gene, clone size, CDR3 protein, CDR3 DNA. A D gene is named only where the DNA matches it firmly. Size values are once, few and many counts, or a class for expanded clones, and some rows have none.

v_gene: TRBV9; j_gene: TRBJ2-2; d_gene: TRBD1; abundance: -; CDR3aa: CASSADRGRAGELFF; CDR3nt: TGTGCCAGCAGCGCCGACAGGGGTAGGGCCGGGGAGCTGTTTTTT
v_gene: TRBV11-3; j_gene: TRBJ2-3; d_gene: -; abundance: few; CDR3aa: CASSLGLDASTDTQYF; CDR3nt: TGTGCCAGCAGCTTAGGGCTCGACGCTAGCACAGATACGCAGTATTTT
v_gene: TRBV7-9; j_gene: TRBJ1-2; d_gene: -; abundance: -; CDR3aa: CASSFTGSSDGYTF; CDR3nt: TGTGCCAGCAGCTTCACAGGGTCCTCAGATGGCTACACCTTC
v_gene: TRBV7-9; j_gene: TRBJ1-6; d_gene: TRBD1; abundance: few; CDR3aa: CASSLSGQGYSPLHF; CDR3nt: TGTGCCAGCAGCTTGTCGGGACAGGGGTATTCACCCCTCCACTTT
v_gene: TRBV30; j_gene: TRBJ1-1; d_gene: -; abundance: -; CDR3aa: CAWTRQRGEAFF; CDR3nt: TGTGCCTGGACCAGGCAACGCGGAGAAGCTTTCTTT
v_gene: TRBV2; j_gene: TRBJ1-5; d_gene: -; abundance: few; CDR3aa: CASSVGPGSNQPQHF; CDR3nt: TGTGCCAGCAGCGTGGGGCCGGGGAGCAATCAGCCCCAGCATTTT
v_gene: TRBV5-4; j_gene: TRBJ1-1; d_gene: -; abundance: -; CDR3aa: CASSSAVRGNTEAFF; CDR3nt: TGTGCCAGCAGCTCGGCAGTCCGGGGGAACACTGAAGCTTTCTTT
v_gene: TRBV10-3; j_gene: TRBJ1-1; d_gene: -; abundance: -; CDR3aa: CAISGTTGSDTEAFF; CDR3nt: TGTGCCATCAGTGGAACAACAGGGTCCGACACTGAAGCTTTCTTT
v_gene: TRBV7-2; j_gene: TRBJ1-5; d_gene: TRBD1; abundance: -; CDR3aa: CASSLGTGMSNQPQHF; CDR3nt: TGTGCCAGCAGCCTTGGGACAGGGATGAGCAATCAGCCCCAGCATTTT
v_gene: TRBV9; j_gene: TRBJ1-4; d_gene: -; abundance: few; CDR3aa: CASSESGETNEKLFF; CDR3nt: TGTGCCTCTTCCGAATCGGGGGAAACTAATGAAAAACTGTTTTTT
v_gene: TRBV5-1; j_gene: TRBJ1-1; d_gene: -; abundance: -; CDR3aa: CASSGGTKAGTEAFF; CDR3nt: TGCGCCAGCAGCGGCGGGACAAAGGCAGGCACTGAAGCTTTCTTT
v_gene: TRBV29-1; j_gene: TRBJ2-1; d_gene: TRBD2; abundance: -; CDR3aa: CSVWTSGSRSYNEQFF; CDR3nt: TGCAGCGTGTGGACTAGCGGGAGCAGGTCGTACAATGAGCAGTTCTTC
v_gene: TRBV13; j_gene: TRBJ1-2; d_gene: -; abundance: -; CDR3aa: CASSLGRDNYGYTF; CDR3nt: TGTGCCAGCAGCTTAGGACGGGACAACTATGGCTACACCTTC
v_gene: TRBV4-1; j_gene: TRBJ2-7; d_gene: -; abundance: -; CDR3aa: CASSQGFQGTYEQYF; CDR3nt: TGCGCCAGCAGCCAAGGATTTCAGGGGACCTACGAGCAGTACTTC
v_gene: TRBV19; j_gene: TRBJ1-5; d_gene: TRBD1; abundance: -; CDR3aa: CASTPGPQGAQPQHF; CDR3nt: TGTGCCAGTACTCCCGGTCCCCAGGGGGCCCAGCCCCAGCATTTT
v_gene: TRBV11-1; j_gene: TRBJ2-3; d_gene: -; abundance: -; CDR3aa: CASSPGGDTQYF; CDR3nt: TGTGCCAGCAGCCCAGGGGGGGATACGCAGTATTTT
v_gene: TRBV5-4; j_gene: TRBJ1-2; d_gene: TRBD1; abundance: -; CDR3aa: CASSPRDRGWDGYTF; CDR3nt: TGTGCCAGCAGCCCCCGGGACAGGGGTTGGGATGGCTACACCTTC